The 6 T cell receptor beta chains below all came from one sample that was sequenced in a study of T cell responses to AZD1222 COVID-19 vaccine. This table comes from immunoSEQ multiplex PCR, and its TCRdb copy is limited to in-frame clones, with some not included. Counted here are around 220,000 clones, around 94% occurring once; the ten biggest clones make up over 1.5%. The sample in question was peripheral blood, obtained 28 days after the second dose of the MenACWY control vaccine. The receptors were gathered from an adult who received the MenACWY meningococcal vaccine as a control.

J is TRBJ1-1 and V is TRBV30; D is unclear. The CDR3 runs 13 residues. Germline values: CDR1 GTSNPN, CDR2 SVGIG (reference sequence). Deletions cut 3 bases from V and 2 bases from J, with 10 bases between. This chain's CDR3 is CAWRRWGNTEAFF. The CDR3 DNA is TGTGCCTGGAGGAGGTGGGGAAACACTGAAGCTTTCTTT.

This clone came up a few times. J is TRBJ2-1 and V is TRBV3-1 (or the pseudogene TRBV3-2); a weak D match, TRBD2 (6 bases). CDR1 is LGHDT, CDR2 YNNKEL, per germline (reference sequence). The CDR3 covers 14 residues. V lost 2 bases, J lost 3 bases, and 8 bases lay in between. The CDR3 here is CASSQLGGYNEQFF. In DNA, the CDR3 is TGTGCCAGCAGCCAACTCGGGGGCTACAATGAGCAGTTCTTC.

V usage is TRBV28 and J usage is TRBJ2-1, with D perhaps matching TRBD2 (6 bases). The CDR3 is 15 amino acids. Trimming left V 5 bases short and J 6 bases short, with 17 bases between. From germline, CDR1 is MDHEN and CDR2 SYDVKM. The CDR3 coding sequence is TGTGCCAGCAGTCCTCATAACGGAGGGGCCAATGAGCAGTTCTTC. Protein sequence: CASSPHNGGANEQFF.

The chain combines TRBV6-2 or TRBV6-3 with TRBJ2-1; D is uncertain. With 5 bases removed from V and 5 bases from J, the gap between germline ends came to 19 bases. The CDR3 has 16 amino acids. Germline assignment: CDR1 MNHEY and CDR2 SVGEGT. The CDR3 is CASSLRAIVAHNEQFF. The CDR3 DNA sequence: TGTGCCAGCAGTCTTCGGGCGATTGTCGCCCACAATGAGCAGTTCTTC.

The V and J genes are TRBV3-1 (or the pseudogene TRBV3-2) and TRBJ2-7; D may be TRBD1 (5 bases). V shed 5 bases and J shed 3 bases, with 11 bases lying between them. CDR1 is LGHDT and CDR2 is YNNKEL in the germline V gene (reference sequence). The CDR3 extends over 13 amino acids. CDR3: CASSTPGFYEQYF. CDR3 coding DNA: TGTGCCAGCAGCACTCCAGGGTTCTACGAGCAGTACTTC.

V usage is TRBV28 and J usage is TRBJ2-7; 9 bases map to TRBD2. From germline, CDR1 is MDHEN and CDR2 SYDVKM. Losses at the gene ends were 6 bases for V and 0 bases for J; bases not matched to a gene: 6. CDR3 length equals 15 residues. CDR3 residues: CASSPGTSSSYEQYF. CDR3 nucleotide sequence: TGTGCCAGCAGCCCCGGGACTAGCAGCTCCTACGAGCAGTACTTC.